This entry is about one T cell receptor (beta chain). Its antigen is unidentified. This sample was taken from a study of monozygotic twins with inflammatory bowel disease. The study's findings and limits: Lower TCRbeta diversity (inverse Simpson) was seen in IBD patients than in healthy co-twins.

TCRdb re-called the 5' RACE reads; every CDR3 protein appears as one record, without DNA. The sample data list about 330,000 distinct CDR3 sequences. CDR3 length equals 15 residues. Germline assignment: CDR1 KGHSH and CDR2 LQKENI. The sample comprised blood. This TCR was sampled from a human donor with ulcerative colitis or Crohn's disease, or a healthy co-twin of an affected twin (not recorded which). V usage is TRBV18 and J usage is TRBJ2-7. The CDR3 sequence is CASSPPPGSFYEQYF. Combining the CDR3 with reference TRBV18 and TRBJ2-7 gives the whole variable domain NAGVMQNPRHLVRRRGQEARLRCSPMKGHSHVYWYRQLPEEGLKFMVYLQKENIIDESGMPKERFSAEFPKEGPSILRIQQVVRGDSAAYFCASSPPPGSFYEQYFGPGTRLTVT.